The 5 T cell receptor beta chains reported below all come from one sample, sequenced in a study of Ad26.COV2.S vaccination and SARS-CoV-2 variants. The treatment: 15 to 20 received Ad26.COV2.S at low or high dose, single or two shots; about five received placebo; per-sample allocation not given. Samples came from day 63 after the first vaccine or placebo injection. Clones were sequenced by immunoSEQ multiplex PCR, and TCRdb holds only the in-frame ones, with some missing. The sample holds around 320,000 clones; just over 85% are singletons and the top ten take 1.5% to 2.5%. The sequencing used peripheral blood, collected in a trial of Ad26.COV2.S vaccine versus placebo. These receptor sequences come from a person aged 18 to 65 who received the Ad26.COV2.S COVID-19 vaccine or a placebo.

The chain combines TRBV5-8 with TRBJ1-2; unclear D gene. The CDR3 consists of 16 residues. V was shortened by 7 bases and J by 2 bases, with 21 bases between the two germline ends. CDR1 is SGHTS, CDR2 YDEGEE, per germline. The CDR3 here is CASPFGGSALNYGYTF. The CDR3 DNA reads TGTGCCAGCCCCTTCGGTGGATCAGCTCTAAACTATGGCTACACCTTC.

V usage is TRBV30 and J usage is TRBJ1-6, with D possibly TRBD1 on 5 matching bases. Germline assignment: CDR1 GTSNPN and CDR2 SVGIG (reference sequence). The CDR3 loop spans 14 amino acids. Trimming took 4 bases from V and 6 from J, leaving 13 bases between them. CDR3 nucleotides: TGTGCCTGGACAGGGACCCTTCGTAATTCACCCCTCCACTTT. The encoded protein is CAWTGTLRNSPLHF.

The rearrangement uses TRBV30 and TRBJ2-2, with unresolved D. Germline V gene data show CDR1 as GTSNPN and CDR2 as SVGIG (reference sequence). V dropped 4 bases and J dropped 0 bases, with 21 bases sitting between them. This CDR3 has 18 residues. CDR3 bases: TGTGCCTGGAATCCACTGTCCGGAATCACATCGAACACCGGGGAGCTGTTTTTT. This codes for CAWNPLSGITSNTGELFF.

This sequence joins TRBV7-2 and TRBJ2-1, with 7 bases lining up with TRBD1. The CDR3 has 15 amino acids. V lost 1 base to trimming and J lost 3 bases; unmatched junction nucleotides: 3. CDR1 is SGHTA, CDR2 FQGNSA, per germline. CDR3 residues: CASSLDRGNYNEQFF. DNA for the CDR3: TGTGCCAGCAGCTTAGACAGGGGTAACTACAATGAGCAGTTCTTC.

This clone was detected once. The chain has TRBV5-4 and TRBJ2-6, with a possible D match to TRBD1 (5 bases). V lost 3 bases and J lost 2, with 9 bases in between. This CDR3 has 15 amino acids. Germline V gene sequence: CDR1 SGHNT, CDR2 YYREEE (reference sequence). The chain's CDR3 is CASSSTGTGANVLTF. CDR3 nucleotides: TGTGCCAGCAGCTCTACAGGAACTGGGGCCAACGTCCTGACTTTC.